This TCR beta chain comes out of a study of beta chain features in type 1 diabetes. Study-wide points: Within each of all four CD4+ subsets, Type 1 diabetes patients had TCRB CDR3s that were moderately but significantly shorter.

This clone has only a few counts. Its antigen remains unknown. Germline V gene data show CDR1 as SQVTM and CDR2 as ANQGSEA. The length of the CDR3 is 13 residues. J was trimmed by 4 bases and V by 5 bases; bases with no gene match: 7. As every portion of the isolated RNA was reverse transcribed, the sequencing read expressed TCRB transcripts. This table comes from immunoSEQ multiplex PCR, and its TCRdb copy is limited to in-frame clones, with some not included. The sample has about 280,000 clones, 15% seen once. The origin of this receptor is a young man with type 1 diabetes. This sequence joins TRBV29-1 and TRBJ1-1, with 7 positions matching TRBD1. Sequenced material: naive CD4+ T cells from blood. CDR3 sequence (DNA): TGCAGCGTTCACCCAGGGGGTCCCACTGAAGCTTTCTTT. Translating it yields CSVHPGGPTEAFF.